This paragraph reports one TCR beta chain. This CDR3 is built from 15 residues. Germline lookup yields CDR1 SGHNT and CDR2 YYREEE (reference sequence). V lost 4 bases and J lost 8, with 21 bases in between. In the authors' methods: Estimation of nucleated cell counts was performed using reference gene primer amplification. This table comes from immunoSEQ multiplex PCR, and its TCRdb copy is limited to in-frame clones, with some not included. The V and J calls and clone size were taken over from that table, and D and trimming were inferred from the DNA. The table includes around 45,000 clones, approximately 86% detected once. The record originates from a study of blood T cell repertoires in COVID-19. Whole-study context: Donors in the United States, Italy and Spain gave samples during acute or convalescent COVID-19. Nucleic acid was either cDNA or gDNA, and it came from T cells, B-cell-depleted T cells, or PBMCs.

This chain links TRBV5-4 with TRBJ1-2; no clear D. Specimen: peripheral blood. The clonotype was recovered from a man in his fifties or sixties with active or convalescent COVID-19. CDR3 loop: CASSTPPFRVQGYTF. As DNA, the CDR3 is TGTGCCAGCAGCACCCCCCCTTTTCGGGTTCAAGGCTACACCTTC.